The rows below give T cell receptor beta chains drawn from one sample of a study of Graves' ophthalmopathy and Graves' hyperthyroidism. TCRdb re-derived calls from the multiplex PCR reads in MiXCR, one entry per CDR3 protein. Among 200,000 to 250,000 distinct CDR3 sequences listed, about 32% were seen once. The sequenced material came from peripheral blood. These receptors originate from a man in his fifties or sixties with Graves' ophthalmopathy. Each CDR3 is given with its conserved first and last residue. Fields, in order: clone size, D gene, J gene, V gene, CDR3 DNA, CDR3 protein. A D gene is named only where the DNA matches it firmly. Rows give clone size only sometimes, using once, few, many, or a class for an expanded clone.

NA | NA | TRBJ1-3 | TRBV20-1 | TGCAGTGCTAGTTGGATGGGGGGAGGAGGAAACACCATATATTTT | CSASWMGGGGNTIYF
many | NA | TRBJ2-7 | TRBV6-1 | TGTGCCAGCAGTGAAGCGCTTCAATACGAGCAGTACTTC | CASSEALQYEQYF
NA | NA | TRBJ2-7 | TRBV7-2 | TGTGCCAGCAGCGTGGGACTTACCTACGAGCAGTACTTC | CASSVGLTYEQYF
many | NA | TRBJ2-5 | TRBV14 | TGTGCCAGCAGCCCGCGGGACATGGAGGCGAGGGAGACCCAGTACTTC | CASSPRDMEARETQYF
many | NA | TRBJ2-7 | TRBV20-1 | TGCAGTGCTACCCCCGGGACCCTCGCCGAGCAGTACTTC | CSATPGTLAEQYF
many | NA | TRBJ2-7 | TRBV19 | TGTGCCAGTTCACGGGACGCTCAGGACGAGCAGTACTTC | CASSRDAQDEQYF
many | NA | TRBJ2-7 | TRBV5-1 | TGCGCCAGCAGCTTGGATCCAGGGGTTTACGAGCAGTACTTC | CASSLDPGVYEQYF
NA | TRBD1 | TRBJ1-1 | TRBV29-1 | TGCAGCGTTGAGGGACAGCGGAACACTGAAGCTTTCTTT | CSVEGQRNTEAFF
NA | NA | TRBJ2-5 | TRBV24-1 | TGTGCCACCAGTGATTTACAAGGGGAAGAGACCCAGTACTTC | CATSDLQGEETQYF
many | NA | TRBJ2-5 | TRBV28 | TGTGCCAGCAGCCCCCAGGCACAAGAGACCCAGTACTTC | CASSPQAQETQYF
few | NA | TRBJ1-1 | TRBV6-1 | TGTGCCAGCAGGCAGGACATGAACACTGAAGCTTTCTTT | CASRQDMNTEAFF
many | NA | TRBJ2-5 | TRBV18 | TGTGCCAGCTCAGCCCCGGGACATCAAGAGACCCAGTACTTC | CASSAPGHQETQYF
NA | NA | TRBJ2-7 | TRBV28 | TGTGCCAGCAGTTTAGAGGTCTCCCTAAGCTACGAGCAGTACTTC | CASSLEVSLSYEQYF
NA | NA | TRBJ2-6 | TRBV15 | TGTGCCACCAGCCCCATTACCGCCTCTGGGGCCAACGTCCTGACTTTC | CATSPITASGANVLTF
NA | TRBD1 | TRBJ2-7 | TRBV6-1 | TGTGCCAGCCGAAGACAGGGCTACGAGCAGTACTTC | CASRRQGYEQYF
many | TRBD2 | TRBJ2-7 | TRBV6-1 | TGTGCCAGCAGTGAAGTTGGTCGGCAGCGGGACTACGAGCAGTACTTC | CASSEVGRQRDYEQYF
many | TRBD1 | TRBJ2-3 | TRBV6-4 | TGTGCCAGCCAACTTCCGACAGGGCGCACAGATACGCAGTATTTT | CASQLPTGRTDTQYF
many | NA | TRBJ1-5 | TRBV28 | TGTGCCAGCAGTTTAACCCTGCCTTGGCCCCAGCATTTT | CASSLTLPWPQHF
many | NA | TRBJ1-6 | TRBV19 | TGTGCCAGTAGTATTGGCAGGAGCTCCTATAATTCACCCCTCCACTTT | CASSIGRSSYNSPLHF
many | TRBD1 | TRBJ1-2 | TRBV20-1 | TGCAGTGCTGCGACCGGGACAGGGGGCAGCTATGGCTACACCTTC | CSAATGTGGSYGYTF
many | NA | TRBJ1-5 | TRBV2 | TGTGCCAGCAATGACGTGGTAGGGAGCAATCAGCCCCAGCATTTT | CASNDVVGSNQPQHF
many | NA | TRBJ2-5 | TRBV7-2 | TGTGCCAGCAGCCCCAACAGGGTAGCAGGGGAGACCCAGTACTTC | CASSPNRVAGETQYF
NA | TRBD1 | TRBJ2-5 | TRBV6-5 | TGTGCCAGCAGTTACAGGACAGGCCATCAAGAGACCCAGTACTTC | CASSYRTGHQETQYF
NA | NA | TRBJ1-2 | TRBV2 | TGTGCCAGCAGTGACTCCGGGACGGTCTATGGCTACACCTTC | CASSDSGTVYGYTF
many | NA | TRBJ2-2 | TRBV11-2 | TGTGCCAGCAGCTTAGTACTAGCCCCCGGGGAGCTGTTTTTT | CASSLVLAPGELFF
many | NA | TRBJ1-2 | TRBV27 | TGTGCCAGCACAACAGGGTCATCTGGCTACACCTTC | CASTTGSSGYTF
many | NA | TRBJ2-2 | TRBV6-6 | TGTGCCAGCAGCCGCGGGACAGAACTCACCGGGGAGCTGTTTTTT | CASSRGTELTGELFF
many | NA | TRBJ2-7 | TRBV30 | TGTGCCTGGAGAGACTACAGGGCTTACGAGCAGTACTTC | CAWRDYRAYEQYF
many | TRBD2 | TRBJ2-2 | TRBV29-1 | TGCAGCGTTGAAGGGGCGACTAGCGACAACACCGGGGAGCTGTTTTTT | CSVEGATSDNTGELFF
NA | TRBD1 | TRBJ1-2 | TRBV7-9 | TGTGCCAGCAGCTCATCAGGGGGCGCGGGGGGCTACACCTTC | CASSSSGGAGGYTF
many | NA | TRBJ2-2 | TRBV20-1 | TGCAGTGCTAGAGATCAAGAGGCCGGGGAGCTGTTTTTT | CSARDQEAGELFF
NA | TRBD2 | TRBJ2-7 | TRBV6-1 | TGTGCCAGCAGATCCGGGACTAGCGGGAGTGAGCAGTACTTC | CASRSGTSGSEQYF
once | NA | TRBJ1-1 | TRBV12-3/TRBV12-4 | TGTGCCAGCAGTCCCGATGACCCGAGGAGGGCTTTCTTT | CASSPDDPRRAFF
many | NA | TRBJ2-7 | TRBV27 | TGTGCCAGCAGTTTGCAATTGGGCTACGAGCAGTACTTC | CASSLQLGYEQYF
NA | TRBD1 | TRBJ1-1 | TRBV20-1 | TGCAGTGCTAGCAACAGGGGAGGCACTGAAGCTTTCTTT | CSASNRGGTEAFF
NA | NA | TRBJ2-7 | TRBV28 | TGTGCCAGCAAGAGCGTCACCTACGAGCAGTACTTC | CASKSVTYEQYF
many | NA | TRBJ2-7 | TRBV19 | TGTGCCAGTAGTATAGCAGGGTTTGCCTACGAGCAGTACTTC | CASSIAGFAYEQYF
many | NA | TRBJ2-7 | TRBV5-1 | TGCGCCAGCAGCCCGGACCACTACGAGCAGTACTTC | CASSPDHYEQYF
NA | NA | TRBJ2-7 | TRBV28 | TGTGCCAGCACCCTTAGGTGGAGGGACGAGCAGTACTTC | CASTLRWRDEQYF
NA | TRBD1 | TRBJ1-6 | TRBV27 | TGTGCCAGCAGCGCAGGGGGGTTGGATAATTCACCCCTCCACTTT | CASSAGGLDNSPLHF
many | NA | TRBJ1-3 | TRBV4-2 | TGTGCCAGCAGCCAAGAAGAGCGGGTAACTTATGGAAACACCATATATTTT | CASSQEERVTYGNTIYF
many | NA | TRBJ1-2 | TRBV6-1 | TGTGCCAGCAGTGTTGTTGAATCGAACTATGGCTACACCTTC | CASSVVESNYGYTF